The source of this T cell receptor beta chain is a study of T-cell memory formation after mild COVID-19. About the study: Clustering of TCRs was largely donor specific.

This CDR3 contains 14 residues. V lost 3 bases and J 3 bases, leaving 9 bases between the germline ends. Whole-study results and caveats: Clones that shrank (day 15 to 85) were balanced CD4/CD8, whereas later expanders leaned CD4+. Researchers could not confirm that second-wave clones peaking on day 37 targeted SARS-CoV-2.

Constant-segment primers served in 5'RACE that generated TCR alpha and TCR beta cDNA libraries bearing sample barcodes and UMIs. MiXCR was run by TCRdb on the 5' RACE reads, yielding one entry per CDR3 protein. This table holds 550,000 to 700,000 distinct CDR3 sequences, 17% found once. There are a few counts of this clonotype. The antigen is undetermined. The origin of this receptor is an adult woman who had mild COVID-19 (a few samples of this study predate the infection). Cell type and time point are not known. The specimen sequenced was PBMCs or a T cell subset sorted from them (not recorded which). This chain uses TRBV12-3 or TRBV12-4 with TRBJ1-5, with unresolved D. CDR3: CASSFTSSNQPQHF. CDR3 sequence (DNA): TGTGCCAGCAGTTTTACCAGTTCCAATCAGCCCCAGCATTTT.